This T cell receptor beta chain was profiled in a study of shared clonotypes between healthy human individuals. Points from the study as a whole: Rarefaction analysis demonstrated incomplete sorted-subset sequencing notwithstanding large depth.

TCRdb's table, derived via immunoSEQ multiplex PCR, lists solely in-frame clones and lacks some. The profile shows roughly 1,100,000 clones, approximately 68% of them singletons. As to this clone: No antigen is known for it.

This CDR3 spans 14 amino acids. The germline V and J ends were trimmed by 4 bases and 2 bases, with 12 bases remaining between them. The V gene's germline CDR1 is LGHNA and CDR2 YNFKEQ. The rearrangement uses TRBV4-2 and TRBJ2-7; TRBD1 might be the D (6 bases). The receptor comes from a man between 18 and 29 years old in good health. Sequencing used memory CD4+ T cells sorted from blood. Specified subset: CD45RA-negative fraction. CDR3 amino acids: CASSPLTGTYEQYF. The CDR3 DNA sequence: TGTGCCAGCAGCCCCCTTACAGGGACCTACGAGCAGTACTTC.